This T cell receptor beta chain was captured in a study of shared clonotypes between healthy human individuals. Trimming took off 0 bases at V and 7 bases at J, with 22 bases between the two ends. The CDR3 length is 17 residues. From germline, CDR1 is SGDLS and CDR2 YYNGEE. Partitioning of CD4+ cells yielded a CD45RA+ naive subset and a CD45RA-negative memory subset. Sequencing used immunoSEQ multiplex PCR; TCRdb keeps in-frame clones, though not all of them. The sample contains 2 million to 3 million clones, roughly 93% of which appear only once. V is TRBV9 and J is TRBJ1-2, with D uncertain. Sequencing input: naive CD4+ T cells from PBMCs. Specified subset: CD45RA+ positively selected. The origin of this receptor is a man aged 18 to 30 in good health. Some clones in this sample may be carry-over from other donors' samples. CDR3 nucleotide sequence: TGTGCCAGCAGCGTAGGAAGGACGATTGGAAATATTGGTGGCTACACCTTC. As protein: CASSVGRTIGNIGGYTF.